Shown below are 12 T cell receptor beta chains from a single sample sequenced in a study of blood T cell repertoires in COVID-19. The repertoire was sequenced with immunoSEQ multiplex PCR; TCRdb's copy has only in-frame clones and lacks some. Here the sample spans some 260,000 clones, about four fifths being singletons. The sample was peripheral blood. The receptors derive from a woman under 30 with acute or convalescent COVID-19.

The chain employs TRBV27 and TRBJ1-4; D may be TRBD1 (5 bases). With 7 bases removed from V and 0 bases from J, the gap between germline ends came to 18 bases. Germline CDR1 reads MNHEY; CDR2 reads SMNVEV (reference sequence). The CDR3 covers 17 residues. CDR3 in amino acids: CASTQRWGPATNEKLFF. The CDR3 DNA reads as TGTGCCAGCACCCAGAGGTGGGGCCCCGCAACTAATGAAAAACTGTTTTTT.

The V call is TRBV6-6, the J call TRBJ1-2, with D tentatively TRBD1 (5 bases). CDR3 length: 14 amino acids. V lost 8 bases and J 4 bases, leaving 17 bases between the germline ends. Germline values: CDR1 MNHNY, CDR2 SVGAGI (reference sequence). The CDR3, as DNA: TGTGCCAGCCGCGACGTCATTAGGGGCTATGGCTACACCTTC. Translating it yields CASRDVIRGYGYTF.

This rearrangement joins TRBV11-2 to TRBJ2-5; 8 nucleotides agree with TRBD2. The CDR3 loop spans 15 amino acids. Germline CDR1 is SGHAT and CDR2 is FQNNGV. V was clipped by 2 bases and J by 5 bases; unmatched bases: 7. The CDR3 protein is CASSLSGTSHETQYF. CDR3 DNA sequence: TGTGCCAGCAGCTTATCCGGGACTAGTCACGAGACCCAGTACTTC.

The chain joins TRBV28 to TRBJ1-1; D might be TRBD1 (6 bases). This CDR3 spans 14 amino acids. Deletions cut 3 bases from V and 8 bases from J, with 16 bases between. Looked up from germline, CDR1 is MDHEN and CDR2 is SYDVKM. The CDR3 DNA reads as TGTGCCAGCAGTTTGCGGGGGGCCGGGAAGGAAGCTTTCTTT. Protein product: CASSLRGAGKEAFF.

This clone occurred once. The chain couples TRBV13 to TRBJ1-2, with a possible D match to TRBD1 (5 bases). The CDR3 extends over 13 amino acids. Between the trimmed V and J ends, which lost 3 bases and 7 bases, there was a span of 12 bases. CDR1 and CDR2 from the germline V gene are PRHDT and FYEKMQ (reference sequence). In DNA form, the CDR3 reads TGTGCCAGCAGCTTTCAGGGTTTCATTGGCTACACCTTC. This encodes CASSFQGFIGYTF.

This chain links TRBV19 with TRBJ1-6; perhaps TRBD1 as D (6 bases). V was cut by 9 bases and J by 7 bases, with 10 bases left in between. The germline V gene has CDR1 LNHDA and CDR2 SQIVND (reference sequence). The CDR3 extends over 12 amino acids. This CDR3 is CASSDRNSPLHF. CDR3 DNA: TGTGCCAGCAGTGACAGGAATTCACCCCTCCACTTT.

The chain combines TRBV10-3 with TRBJ2-7; 9 positions match TRBD2. With V trimmed by 11 bases and J by 4 bases, 6 bases remained unmatched. CDR1 is ENHRY, CDR2 SYGVKD, per germline. The CDR3 covers 12 residues. The CDR3 spells CAVLSGSYEQYF. DNA for the CDR3: TGTGCCGTACTTAGCGGGAGTTACGAGCAGTACTTC.

This clone showed up many times. This rearrangement joins TRBV4-2 to TRBJ2-5; 13 bases are a match to TRBD2. V gave up 2 bases and J gave up 3 bases; unmatched junction bases: 9. The CDR3 runs 18 residues. Germline assignment: CDR1 LGHNA and CDR2 YNFKEQ. In DNA, the CDR3 is TGTGCCAGCAGCCAAAGGACTAGCGGGAGTAGCGGAGAAGAGACCCAGTACTTC. This gives the protein CASSQRTSGSSGEETQYF.

This sequence joins TRBV7-2 and TRBJ2-1, with D unclear. There are 15 residues in the CDR3. Per the germline V gene, CDR1 is SGHTA and CDR2 is FQGNSA. V shed 5 bases and J shed 0 bases, with 11 bases lying between them. For the CDR3, the DNA is TGTGCCAGCAGCCCTACCCGCGGCTCCTACAATGAGCAGTTCTTC. Its translation: CASSPTRGSYNEQFF.

V usage is TRBV11-1 and J usage is TRBJ2-2; 7 nucleotides match TRBD2. After removal of 0 bases from V and 4 bases from J, the junction contained 11 bases not matched to a gene. The CDR3 extends over 18 amino acids. In germline, CDR1 is SGHAT, CDR2 FQDESV (reference sequence). CDR3 protein: CASSLAKGYGRRTGELFF. CDR3 coding DNA: TGTGCCAGCAGCTTAGCTAAGGGGTACGGGAGGCGCACCGGGGAGCTGTTTTTT.

The chain links TRBV3-1 (or the pseudogene TRBV3-2) to TRBJ2-2, with 10 bases fitting TRBD1. This CDR3 is 15 amino acids long. J gave up 6 bases and V 4 bases, and 5 bases lay outside the gene matches. The germline V gene encodes CDR1 LGHDT and CDR2 YNNKEL (reference sequence). CDR3 in DNA: TGTGCCAGCAGCCCCTGGACAGGGGGTCCCGGGGAGCTGTTTTTT. Its translation is CASSPWTGGPGELFF.

This sequence joins TRBV19 and TRBJ1-1; TRBD1 matches at 11 bases. The CDR3 is made up of 17 amino acids. With 1 base clipped from V and 2 bases from J, the junction kept 6 bases outside the gene matches. The germline gives CDR1 LNHDA, CDR2 SQIVND (reference sequence). The DNA of the CDR3 is TGTGCCAGTAGTATAGCTAGGGACAGGGGGACCAACACTGAAGCTTTCTTT. As protein: CASSIARDRGTNTEAFF.